Following are 17 T cell receptor beta chains from one sample sequenced in a study of blood T cell repertoires in COVID-19. Data came from immunoSEQ multiplex PCR; TCRdb stores just in-frame clones and leaves some out. The sample records 250,000 to 350,000 clones, about nine tenths being singletons. The sample was peripheral blood. Every receptor here comes from a woman aged 60-70 years with acute or convalescent COVID-19.

This clone has a single count. The gene calls are TRBV9 and TRBJ2-1; TRBD2 aligns across 10 bases. V trimming: 3 bases; J trimming: 1 base; junction bases outside the gene matches: 4. The CDR3 sequence is 16 residues long. Per germline, CDR1 SGDLS and CDR2 YYNGEE. CDR3 sequence (DNA): TGTGCCAGCAGCGGAGGACTAGCGGTTTCCTACAATGAGCAGTTCTTC. It translates to CASSGGLAVSYNEQFF.

The count of this clone is one. In nucleotides, the CDR3 is TGTGCCAGCTCACCCGCAGCGGGGAGCGGAGAGACCCAGTACTTC. Amino acids: CASSPAAGSGETQYF. The chain uses TRBV18 and TRBJ2-5, with 7 bases that match TRBD2. V lost 3 bases and J lost 4; bases outside the gene matches: 8. The CDR3 spans 15 residues. Germline-derived CDR1 and CDR2 are KGHSH and LQKENI. The whole variable domain, filled in from reference TRBV18 and TRBJ2-5, reads NAGVMQNPRHLVRRRGQEARLRCSPMKGHSHVYWYRQLPEEGLKFMVYLQKENIIDESGMPKERFSAEFPKEGPSILRIQQVVRGDSAAYFCASSPAAGSGETQYFGPGTRLLVL.

V and J are TRBV28 and TRBJ2-7; 7 bases match TRBD1. The CDR3 contains 15 residues. Germline CDR1 is MDHEN and CDR2 is SYDVKM. V gave up 5 bases and J gave up 5 bases; unmatched junction bases: 12. In DNA, the CDR3 is TGTGCCAGCAGTGAATCGACAGGGTCCTACCACGAGCAGTACTTC. This sequence encodes CASSESTGSYHEQYF.

The J gene is TRBJ1-1, the V gene TRBV19, with 10 bases identical to TRBD1. V gave up 3 bases and J gave up 5 bases; unmatched junction bases: 6. Germline CDR1 and CDR2: LNHDA and SQIVND (reference sequence). The CDR3 spans 15 residues. CDR3 nucleotide sequence: TGTGCCAGTAGTATTCTCCGGGACAGGGGTACTGAAGCTTTCTTT. This gives the protein CASSILRDRGTEAFF.

This chain connects TRBV11-2 to TRBJ2-7, with TRBD2 as a possible D gene (6 bases). V gave up 5 bases and J gave up 6 bases, with 17 bases separating them. The CDR3 has 14 amino acids. Germline assignment: CDR1 SGHAT and CDR2 FQNNGV. The CDR3 nucleotides are TGTGCCAGCAGCACAGCCCGGGGGAAGGGCGAGCAGTACTTC. Its protein product is CASSTARGKGEQYF.

This clone appeared a few times. V and J are TRBV6-1 and TRBJ1-5, with 7 bases matching TRBD1. Germline assignment: CDR1 MNHNS and CDR2 SASEGT. After removal of 0 bases from V and 4 bases from J, the junction contained 3 bases not matched to a gene. This CDR3 is built from 15 residues. CDR3 amino acids: CASSEAGQQNQPQHF. The CDR3 coding sequence is TGTGCCAGCAGTGAAGCGGGACAGCAGAATCAGCCCCAGCATTTT.

The chain links TRBV11-3 to TRBJ2-1, with a weak D call TRBD1 (6 bases). Trimming pared 4 bases from V and 2 bases from J, leaving 18 bases between. From germline, CDR1 is SGHNT and CDR2 YENEEA. CDR3 length: 17 amino acids. CDR3: CASSSPQGSGTYNEQFF. For the CDR3, the DNA is TGTGCCAGCAGCTCCCCACAGGGAAGCGGAACCTACAATGAGCAGTTCTTC.

J is TRBJ2-5 and V is TRBV18; D unresolved. The CDR3 consists of 11 residues. V lost 2 bases and J 5 bases, leaving 3 bases between the germline ends. CDR1 and CDR2 (germline): KGHSH, LQKENI. The CDR3 spells CASSPSETQYF. The CDR3 bases are TGTGCCAGCTCACCATCGGAGACCCAGTACTTC.

The V and J genes are TRBV6-6 and TRBJ2-5; a possible D gene is TRBD2 (6 bases). This CDR3 comprises 15 residues. V shed 5 bases and J shed 2 bases, with 15 bases lying between them. The germline V gene has CDR1 MNHNY and CDR2 SVGAGI (reference sequence). The CDR3 region is CASSDRDWGQETQYF. The CDR3 nucleotides are TGTGCCAGCAGTGACCGGGACTGGGGGCAAGAGACCCAGTACTTC.

J is TRBJ2-3 and V is TRBV19, with TRBD2 as a possible D gene (7 bases). Germline V lookup: CDR1 LNHDA, CDR2 SQIVND (reference sequence). Deletions cut 4 bases from V and 2 bases from J, with 13 bases between. The CDR3 consists of 15 residues. The CDR3 nucleotides read TGTGCCAGTAGTACAACGGGGGGCAACACAGATACGCAGTATTTT. Amino acid sequence: CASSTTGGNTDTQYF.

The chain joins TRBV28 to TRBJ1-1, with D perhaps matching TRBD1 (5 bases). The CDR3 consists of 14 residues. Germline V gene lookup returns CDR1 MDHEN and CDR2 SYDVKM. Trimming stripped 3 bases from V and 0 bases from J, with 8 bases between. For the CDR3, the DNA is TGTGCCAGCAGTTTGACAGACCTGAACACTGAAGCTTTCTTT. Encoded protein: CASSLTDLNTEAFF.

This rearrangement joins TRBV7-9 to TRBJ1-2, with D maybe TRBD1 (5 bases). Trimming took 1 base from V and 4 from J, leaving 10 bases between them. The CDR3 has 14 amino acids. Germline lookup yields CDR1 SEHNR and CDR2 FQNEAQ (reference sequence). The CDR3, as DNA: TGTGCCAGCAGCTTAGGAGGACAAGGCTATGGCTACACCTTC. Translating gives CASSLGGQGYGYTF.

This clone has a single count. This chain links TRBV7-2 with TRBJ1-2, with TRBD1 matching over 9 bases. Losses at the gene ends were 7 bases for V and 8 bases for J; bases not matched to a gene: 8. This CDR3 comprises 13 residues. Germline V gene sequence: CDR1 SGHTA, CDR2 FQGNSA. The CDR3 DNA follows: TGTGCCAGCAACAACCTCGGACAGGGGGGCTACACCTTC. Translation: CASNNLGQGGYTF.

This sequence joins TRBV5-4 and TRBJ2-7, with 7 positions matching TRBD1. Germline V gene data show CDR1 as SGHNT and CDR2 as YYREEE (reference sequence). The CDR3 runs 16 residues. The trim removed 0 bases at V and 0 bases at J, leaving 6 bases unmatched. As DNA, the CDR3 is TGTGCCAGCAGCTTGGCTCTATCAGGGGGCTCCTACGAGCAGTACTTC. It encodes CASSLALSGGSYEQYF.

This chain joins TRBV4-1 and TRBJ2-3, with 12 positions matching TRBD1. The CDR3 runs to 17 residues. CDR1 and CDR2 (germline): MGHRA, YSYEKL. J gave up 1 base and V 3 bases, and 5 bases lay outside the gene matches. The DNA for the CDR3 is TGCGCCAGCAGCCAGGAAGGGACAGGGGGCCGCACAGATACGCAGTATTTT. Encoded protein: CASSQEGTGGRTDTQYF.

The V gene is TRBV28, the J gene TRBJ2-5; tentatively, D is TRBD1 (5 bases). CDR3 length equals 13 residues. The germline gives CDR1 MDHEN, CDR2 SYDVKM. The V end was cut by 5 bases, the J end by 2 bases, with 9 bases between. The CDR3 reads CASSVQDQETQYF. The DNA of the CDR3 is TGTGCCAGCAGTGTACAGGATCAAGAGACCCAGTACTTC.

The genes are TRBV3-1 (or the pseudogene TRBV3-2) and TRBJ1-4; no definite D call. CDR1 and CDR2 (germline): LGHDT, YNNKEL (reference sequence). The CDR3 consists of 16 residues. Trimming took off 1 base at V and 3 bases at J, with 12 bases between the two ends. The CDR3, as DNA: TGTGCCAGCAGCCAAGTGGTGGGCTCCTCTAATGAAAAACTGTTTTTT. Translation gives CASSQVVGSSNEKLFF.